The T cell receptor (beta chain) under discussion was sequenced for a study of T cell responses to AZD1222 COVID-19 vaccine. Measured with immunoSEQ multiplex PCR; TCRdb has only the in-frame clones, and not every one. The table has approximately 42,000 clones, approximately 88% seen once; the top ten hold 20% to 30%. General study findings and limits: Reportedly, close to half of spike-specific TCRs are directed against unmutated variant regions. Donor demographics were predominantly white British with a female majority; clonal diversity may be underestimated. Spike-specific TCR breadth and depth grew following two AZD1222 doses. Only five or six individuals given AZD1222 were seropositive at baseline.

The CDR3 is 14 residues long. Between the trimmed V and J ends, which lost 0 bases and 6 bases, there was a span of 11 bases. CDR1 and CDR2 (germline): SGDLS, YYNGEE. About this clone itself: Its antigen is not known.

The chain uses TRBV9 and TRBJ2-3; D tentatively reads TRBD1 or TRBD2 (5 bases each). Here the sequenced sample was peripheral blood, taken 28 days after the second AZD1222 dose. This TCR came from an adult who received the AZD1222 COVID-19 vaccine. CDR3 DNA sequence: TGTGCCAGCAGCGTAGGAGGGACGTCGGATACGCAGTATTTT. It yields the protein CASSVGGTSDTQYF.